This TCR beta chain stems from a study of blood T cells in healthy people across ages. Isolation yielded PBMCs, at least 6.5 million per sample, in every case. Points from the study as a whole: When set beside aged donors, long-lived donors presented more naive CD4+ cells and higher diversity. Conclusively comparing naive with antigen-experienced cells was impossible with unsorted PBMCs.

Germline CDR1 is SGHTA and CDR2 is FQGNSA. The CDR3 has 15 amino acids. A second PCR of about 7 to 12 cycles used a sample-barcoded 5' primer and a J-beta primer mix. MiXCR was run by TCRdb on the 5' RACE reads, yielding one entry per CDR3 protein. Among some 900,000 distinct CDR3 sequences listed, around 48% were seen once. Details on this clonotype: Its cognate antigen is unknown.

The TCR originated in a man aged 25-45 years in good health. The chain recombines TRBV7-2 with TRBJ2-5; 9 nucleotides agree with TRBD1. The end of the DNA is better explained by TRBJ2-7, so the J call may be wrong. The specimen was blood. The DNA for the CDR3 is TGTGCCAGCAGCTCCACAGGGGGCGGCCCCTACGAGCAGTACTTC. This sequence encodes CASSSTGGGPYEQYF.